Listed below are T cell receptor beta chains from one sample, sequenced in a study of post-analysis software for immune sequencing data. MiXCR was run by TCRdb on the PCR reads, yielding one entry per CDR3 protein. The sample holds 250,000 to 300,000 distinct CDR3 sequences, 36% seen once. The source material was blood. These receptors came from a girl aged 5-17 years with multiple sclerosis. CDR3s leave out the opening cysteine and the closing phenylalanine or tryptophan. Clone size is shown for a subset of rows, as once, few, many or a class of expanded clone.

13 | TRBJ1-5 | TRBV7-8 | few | ASSLVGNSNQPQH
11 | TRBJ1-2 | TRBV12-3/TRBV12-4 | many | ASSWDRAYGYT
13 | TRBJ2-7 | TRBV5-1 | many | ASSRDGASLYEQY
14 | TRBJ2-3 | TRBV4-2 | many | ASSLVAGDGTDTQY
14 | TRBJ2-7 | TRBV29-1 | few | SFPGVAGSQGYEQY
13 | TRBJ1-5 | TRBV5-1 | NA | ASSVQGLTNQPLH
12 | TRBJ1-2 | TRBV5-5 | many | ASSLAVGDYGYT
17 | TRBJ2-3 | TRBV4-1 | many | ASSPIGEAGLAVTDTQY
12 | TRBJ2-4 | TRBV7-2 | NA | ASSSRTGGDIQY
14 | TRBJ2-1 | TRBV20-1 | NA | SARDRRGVPYNEQF
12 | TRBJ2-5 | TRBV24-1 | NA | ATSEPDRAKTQY
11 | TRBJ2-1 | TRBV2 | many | ASSSAPYTEQF
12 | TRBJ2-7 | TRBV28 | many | ASSRGQGPYEQY
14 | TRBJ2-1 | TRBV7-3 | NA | ASSPRNSGRDNEQF
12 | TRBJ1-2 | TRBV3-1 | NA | ASSPGGAASGYT
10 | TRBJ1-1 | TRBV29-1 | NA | SVEGEIAEAF
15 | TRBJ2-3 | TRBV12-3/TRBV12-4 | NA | ASSLGLGKDGADTEY
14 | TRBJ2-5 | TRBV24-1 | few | ATSDTSGGGQETQY
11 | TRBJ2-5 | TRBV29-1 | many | SVYRVLGETQY
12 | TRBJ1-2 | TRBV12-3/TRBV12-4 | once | ASVKDTERYGYT
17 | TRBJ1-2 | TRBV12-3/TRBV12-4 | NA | ASSALTLSLPGHNYGYT
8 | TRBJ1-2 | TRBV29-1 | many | SVGGNGYT